This T cell receptor (beta chain) originates from a study of OX40 agonist ivuxolimab in advanced cancers. Study background: Patients received intravenous ivuxolimab every 2 weeks at 0.01 to 10 mg/kg. Participants averaged roughly 60 years of age (range about 23 to 80) and were around 80% male. General observations from the study: Nonresponders, in some cases, also had low normalized T-cell clonal expansion.

Of note for this clone: What it recognizes is unknown.

Clones were read by immunoSEQ multiplex PCR, and TCRdb kept only the in-frame ones, dropping some. This table has about 57,000 clones, around 86% appearing once. The germline V and J ends were trimmed by 3 bases and 4 bases, with 16 bases remaining between them. Looked up from germline, CDR1 is LNHDA and CDR2 is SQIVND (reference sequence). The CDR3 contains 15 residues. This clonotype originated in an adult with an advanced solid tumor such as melanoma, head and neck, liver or kidney cancer. V usage is TRBV19 and J usage is TRBJ2-7; no firm D call. Sequencing used CD4+ or CD8+ T cells sorted from blood, obtained in a trial of the OX40 agonist ivuxolimab. CDR3 loop: CASSIRHNLMYEQYF. CDR3 coding DNA: TGTGCCAGTAGTATCCGCCACAACCTTATGTACGAGCAGTACTTC. The whole variable domain, remainder taken from reference TRBV19 and TRBJ2-7, is DGGITQSPKYLFRKEGQNVTLSCEQNLNHDAMYWYRQDPGQGLRLIYYSQIVNDFQKGDIAEGYSVSREKKESFPLTVTSAQKNPTAFYLCASSIRHNLMYEQYFGPGTRLTVT.